This T cell receptor beta chain was sequenced in a study of neoadjuvant nivolumab and ipilimumab in lung cancer (TCRdb year 2020). Context from the whole study: Nivolumab was administered intravenously at 3 mg/kg on days 1, 15 and 29, and in the combination arm ipilimumab 1 mg/kg was added on day 1 only. The major pathologic response (MPR) rate in the intention-to-treat population in each study arm was designated as the primary trial endpoint. In the trial, 45 or so patients with operable NSCLC were treated, of whom around 23 were randomized to nivolumab monotherapy and about 21 to nivolumab plus ipilimumab. TCR repertoires in pretherapy (baseline) peripheral blood were compared with TCR repertoires in tumors resected at surgery after neoadjuvant immune checkpoint blockade. Matched pretherapy and resected tumor pairs were analyzed from seven patients, of whom four had been treated with nivolumab and three with nivolumab plus ipilimumab.

The V and J ends are trimmed by 8 bases and 2 bases, leaving 10 bases between them. The CDR3 contains 12 residues, cysteine and phenylalanine counted. Here the CDR3 DNA is all that survives: 36 bases in frame from base 1. Per the germline V gene, SNHLY is the CDR1 and FYNNEI is the CDR2. On this clone itself: Its target antigen remains unknown. Base qualities are not provided; no much larger clone lies one nucleotide away.

Library prep was done by the immunoSEQ multiplex PCR assay. Turning to the authors' computational methods: Richness and clonality were used to summarize the repertoires, and clones that significantly expanded or contracted between pre- and post-therapy samples were identified. Imported from immuneACCESS, the table was reduced by TCRdb to in-frame sequences with V and J called. These copies leave out some clones; in studies compared against another copy, an unresolved V gene accounts for under half, and the cause of the remainder is not known. The V and J calls and clone size come from that table; D and trimming were worked out from the DNA. In this sample the table shows 40,000 or so clones, roughly 89% of which occur a single time. Approximately 3.5% of the sample is held by the ten biggest clonotypes. This specimen's time point label, interpreted: pretherapy, before neoadjuvant immune checkpoint inhibitors. Samples came from the phase 2 randomized NEOSTAR trial, which tested neoadjuvant nivolumab or nivolumab plus ipilimumab followed by surgery in operable NSCLC.

The paper's findings and limits, for the study overall: A positive correlation was observed between pretherapy blood TCR richness and richness in tumors resected after neoadjuvant therapy (Spearman R of about 0.82). Compared with tumor-adjacent uninvolved lung, resected tumors had greater TCR richness and clonality, and increases showed up in more of the dual-therapy-treated tumors. Tumor T-cell richness and clonality rose from pretherapy to surgery in three of three dual-therapy tumors but in only two of four nivolumab-treated tumors. No significant correlation was found between TCR clonality and pathologic tumor regression, and only a single major-pathologic-response sample was available for the analysis of TCR clonality versus pathologic tumor regression. A small number of samples underwent TCR sequencing.

The sequences come from peripheral blood, collected before neoadjuvant nivolumab, alone or with ipilimumab. The sequence was obtained from an adult with non-small cell lung cancer. The rearranged segments are TRBV2 and TRBJ2-7; the best D guess is TRBD1, with 7 bases matching. The CDR3 protein sequence reads: CASGGTAYEQYF. The DNA reads as follows: TGTGCCAGCGGGGGGACAGCCTACGAGCAGTACTTC.